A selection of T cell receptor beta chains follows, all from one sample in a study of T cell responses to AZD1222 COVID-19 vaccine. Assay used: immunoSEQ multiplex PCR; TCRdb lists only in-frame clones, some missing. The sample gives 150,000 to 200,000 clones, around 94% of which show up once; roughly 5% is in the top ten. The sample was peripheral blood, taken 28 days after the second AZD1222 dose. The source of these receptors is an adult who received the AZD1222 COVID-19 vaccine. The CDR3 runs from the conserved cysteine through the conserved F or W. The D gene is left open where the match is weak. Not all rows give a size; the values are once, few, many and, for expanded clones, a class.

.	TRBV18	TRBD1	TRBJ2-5	CASSPGQGSQETQYF	TGTGCCAGCTCACCGGGACAGGGGTCTCAAGAGACCCAGTACTTC
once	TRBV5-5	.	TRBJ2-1	CASSLGASSVDEQFF	TGTGCCAGCAGCCTTGGGGCCTCAAGTGTGGATGAGCAGTTCTTC
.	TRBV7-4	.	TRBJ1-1	CASSLASRAFF	TGTGCCAGCAGCCTCGCGTCGCGAGCTTTCTTT
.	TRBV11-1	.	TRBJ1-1	CASSLEYVGTEAFF	TGTGCCAGCAGCTTAGAATACGTGGGGACTGAAGCTTTCTTT
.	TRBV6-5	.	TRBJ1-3	CASSYSRSSGNTIYF	TGTGCCAGCAGTTACTCGCGGAGCTCTGGAAACACCATATATTTT
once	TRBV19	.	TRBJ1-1	CASSHPEMGGRNTEAFF	TGTGCCAGTAGTCACCCCGAGATGGGAGGGCGAAACACTGAAGCTTTCTTT
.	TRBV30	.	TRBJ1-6	CAWSPGASSPLHF	TGTGCCTGGAGCCCGGGGGCAAGTTCACCCCTCCACTTT
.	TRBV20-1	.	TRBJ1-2	CSGGPYGYTF	TGCAGTGGGGGTCCCTATGGCTACACCTTC
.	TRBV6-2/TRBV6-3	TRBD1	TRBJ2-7	CASSYDTGGSYEQYF	TGTGCCAGCAGTTACGATACAGGGGGGTCCTACGAGCAGTACTTC
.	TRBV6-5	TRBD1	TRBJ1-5	CASSSTGSQPQHF	TGTGCCAGCAGCTCGACAGGGAGTCAGCCCCAGCATTTT
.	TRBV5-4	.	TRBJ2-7	CASQDGSSYEQYF	TGTGCCAGCCAGGACGGGAGCTCCTACGAGCAGTACTTC
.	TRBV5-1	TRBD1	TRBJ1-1	CASSPYQGARGEAFF	TGCGCCAGCAGCCCCTATCAGGGGGCGCGGGGTGAAGCTTTCTTT
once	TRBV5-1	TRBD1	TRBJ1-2	CASSLSQGAMHGYTF	TGCGCCAGCAGCTTGTCACAGGGGGCTATGCATGGCTACACCTTC
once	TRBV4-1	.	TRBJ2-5	CASSQGTRTVETQYF	TGCGCCAGCAGCCAAGGGACCCGGACCGTGGAGACCCAGTACTTC
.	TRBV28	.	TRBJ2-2	CASSFSGANTGELFF	TGTGCCAGCAGTTTCAGTGGGGCCAACACCGGGGAGCTGTTTTTT
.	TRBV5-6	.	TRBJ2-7	CASSPSGSLPREQYF	TGTGCCAGCAGCCCCTCCGGGTCCCTTCCCAGAGAGCAGTACTTC
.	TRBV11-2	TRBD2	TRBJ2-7	CASSSKGLAEIYEQYF	TGTGCCAGCAGCTCCAAGGGACTAGCGGAGATCTACGAGCAGTACTTC
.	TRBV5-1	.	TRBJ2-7	CASSSFPGTGGDNYEQYF	TGCGCCAGCAGCTCCTTCCCCGGGACCGGGGGTGACAACTACGAGCAGTACTTC
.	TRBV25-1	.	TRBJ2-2	CASSEQYTGELFF	TGTGCCAGCAGTGAACAGTACACCGGGGAGCTGTTTTTT
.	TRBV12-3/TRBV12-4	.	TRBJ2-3	CATGRTDTQYF	TGTGCCACCGGCAGGACAGATACGCAGTATTTT
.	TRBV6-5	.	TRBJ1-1	CASSQTLNTEAFF	TGTGCCAGCAGTCAGACACTGAACACTGAAGCTTTCTTT
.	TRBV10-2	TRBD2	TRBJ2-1	CATQPGTSVRDEQFF	TGCGCCACCCAACCCGGGACTAGCGTGCGCGATGAGCAGTTCTTC
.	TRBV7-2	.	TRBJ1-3	CASSLNFGNTIYF	TGTGCCAGCAGCTTAAATTTCGGAAACACCATATATTTT
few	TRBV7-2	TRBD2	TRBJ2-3	CASSLVLAGQGDTQYF	TGTGCCAGCAGCTTAGTACTAGCGGGACAAGGAGATACGCAGTATTTT
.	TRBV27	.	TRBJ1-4	CASSYRDPNEKLFF	TGTGCCAGCAGTTACCGGGACCCTAATGAAAAACTGTTTTTT
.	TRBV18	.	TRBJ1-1	CASSRGVTEAFF	TGTGCCAGCTCACGGGGGGTAACGGAAGCTTTCTTT
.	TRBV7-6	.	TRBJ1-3	CASSLVAEGSDAGNTIYF	TGTGCCAGCAGCTTAGTGGCGGAGGGGTCAGACGCAGGAAACACCATATATTTT
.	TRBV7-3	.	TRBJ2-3	CASSFTGSTDTQYF	TGTGCCAGCAGCTTTACAGGGAGCACAGATACGCAGTATTTT
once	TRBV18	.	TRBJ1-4	CASSPSFNDEKLFF	TGTGCCAGCTCACCAAGTTTTAACGATGAAAAACTGTTTTTT
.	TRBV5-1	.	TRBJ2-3	CASSPQGLGATDTQYF	TGCGCCAGCAGCCCTCAGGGGTTGGGGGCCACAGATACGCAGTATTTT
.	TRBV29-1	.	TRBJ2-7	CSVVVNRVDEQYF	TGCAGCGTTGTCGTTAACAGGGTGGACGAGCAGTACTTC
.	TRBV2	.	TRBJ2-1	CASSETGGAGYNEQFF	TGTGCCAGCAGTGAAACGGGGGGCGCGGGTTACAATGAGCAGTTCTTC
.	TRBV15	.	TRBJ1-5	CATRSGLYQPQHF	TGTGCCACCAGGTCAGGGTTGTATCAGCCCCAGCATTTT
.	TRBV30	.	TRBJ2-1	CAWSAFGEQFF	TGTGCCTGGAGTGCATTCGGTGAGCAGTTCTTC
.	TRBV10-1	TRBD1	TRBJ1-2	CARLLQGELDGYTF	TGCGCCAGGCTCTTACAGGGGGAACTTGATGGCTACACCTTC
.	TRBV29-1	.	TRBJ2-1	CSVERAYNEQFF	TGCAGCGTTGAAAGGGCCTACAATGAGCAGTTCTTC
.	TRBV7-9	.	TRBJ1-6	CASSPGEGAHSPLHF	TGTGCCAGCAGCCCCGGGGAAGGGGCACATTCACCCCTCCACTTT
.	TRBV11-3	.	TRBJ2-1	CASSTGLAPTEQFF	TGTGCCAGCAGCACCGGACTGGCCCCAACTGAGCAGTTCTTC
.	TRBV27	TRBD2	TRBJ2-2	CASSFTSGRNGELFF	TGTGCCAGCAGTTTTACTAGCGGGAGAAACGGGGAGCTGTTTTTT
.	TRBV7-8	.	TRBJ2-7	CASSLGGINEQYF	TGTGCCAGCAGCTTAGGCGGGATAAACGAGCAGTACTTC
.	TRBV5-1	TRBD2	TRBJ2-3	CASSLAGGPTDTQYF	TGCGCCAGCAGCCTAGCGGGAGGCCCCACAGATACGCAGTATTTT
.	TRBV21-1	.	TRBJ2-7	CASSKAPGRYEQYF	TGTGCCAGCAGCAAAGCGCCTGGACGCTACGAGCAGTACTTC
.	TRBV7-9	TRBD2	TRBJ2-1	CASSGRLADNEQFF	TGTGCCAGCAGCGGGAGACTAGCGGACAATGAGCAGTTCTTC
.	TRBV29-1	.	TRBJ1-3	CSVGTSGNTIYF	TGCAGCGTTGGTACGTCTGGAAACACCATATATTTT
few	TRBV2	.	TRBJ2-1	CASKKDTTGSNEQFF	TGTGCCAGCAAGAAGGACACAACAGGGTCCAATGAGCAGTTCTTC
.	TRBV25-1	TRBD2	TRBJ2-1	CASSAGGLYNEQFF	TGTGCCAGCAGTGCGGGAGGACTCTACAATGAGCAGTTCTTC
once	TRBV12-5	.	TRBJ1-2	CASGRDGNYGYTF	TGTGCTAGTGGTAGAGACGGTAACTATGGCTACACCTTC
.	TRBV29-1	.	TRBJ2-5	CSVETGSPAETQYF	TGCAGCGTGGAAACCGGGTCCCCGGCGGAGACCCAGTACTTC
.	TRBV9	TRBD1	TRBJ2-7	CASSVGMSGWTGYEQYF	TGTGCCAGCAGCGTAGGGATGAGTGGTTGGACAGGATACGAGCAGTACTTC
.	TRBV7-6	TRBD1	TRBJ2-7	CASITDRTVEQYF	TGTGCCAGCATCACGGACAGGACGGTTGAGCAGTACTTC